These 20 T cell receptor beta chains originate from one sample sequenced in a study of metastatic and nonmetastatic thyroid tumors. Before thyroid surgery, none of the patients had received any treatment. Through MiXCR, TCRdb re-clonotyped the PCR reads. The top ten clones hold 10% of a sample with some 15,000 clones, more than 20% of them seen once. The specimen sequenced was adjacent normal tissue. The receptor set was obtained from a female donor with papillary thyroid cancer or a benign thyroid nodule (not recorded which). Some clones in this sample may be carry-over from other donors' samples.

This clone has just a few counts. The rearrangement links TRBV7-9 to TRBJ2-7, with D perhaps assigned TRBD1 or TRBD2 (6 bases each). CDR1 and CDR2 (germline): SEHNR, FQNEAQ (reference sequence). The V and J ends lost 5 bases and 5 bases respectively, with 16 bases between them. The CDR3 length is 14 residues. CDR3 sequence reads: CASSPRGVGNEQYF. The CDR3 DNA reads TGTGCCAGCAGCCCAAGGGGGGTCGGGAACGAGCAGTACTTC.

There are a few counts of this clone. The CDR3 DNA reads as TGTGCCAGCTCCTCGATGGGGGGGAACACTGAAGCTTTCTTT. Translation: CASSSMGGNTEAFF. This chain links TRBV12-3 or TRBV12-4 with TRBJ1-1, with D perhaps matching TRBD1 (5 bases). CDR3 length: 14 amino acids. Deletions cut 8 bases from V and 1 base from J, with 14 bases between.

CDR3 DNA sequence: TGTGCCAGCAGTGACAGGGGAAACTATGGCTACACCTTC. It yields the protein CASSDRGNYGYTF. V is TRBV3-1 and J is TRBJ1-2; the match to TRBD1 covers 8 bases. With 6 bases clipped from V and 2 bases from J, the junction kept 2 bases outside the gene matches. CDR1 is LGHDT and CDR2 is YNNKEL in the germline V gene (reference sequence). The length of the CDR3 is 13 residues.

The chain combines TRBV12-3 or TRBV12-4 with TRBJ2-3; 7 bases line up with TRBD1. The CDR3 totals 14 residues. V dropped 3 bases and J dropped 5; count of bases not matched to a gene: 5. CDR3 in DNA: TGTGCCAGCAGTTTCGTTAGGGGGCGAGATACGCAGTATTTT. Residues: CASSFVRGRDTQYF.

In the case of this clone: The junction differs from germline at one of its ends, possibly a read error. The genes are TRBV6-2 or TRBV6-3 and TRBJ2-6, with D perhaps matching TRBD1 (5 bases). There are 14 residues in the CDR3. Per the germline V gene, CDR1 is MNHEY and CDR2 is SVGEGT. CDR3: CASSYSGGANVLTF. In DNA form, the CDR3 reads TGTGCCAGCAGTTACTCAGGTGGGGCCAACGTCCTGACCTTC.

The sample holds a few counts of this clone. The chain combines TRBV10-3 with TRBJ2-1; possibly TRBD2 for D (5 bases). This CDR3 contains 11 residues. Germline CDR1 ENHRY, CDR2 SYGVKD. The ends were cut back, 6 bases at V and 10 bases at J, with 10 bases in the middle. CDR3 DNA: TGTGCCATCAGCGGGGTAGGAGAGCAGTTCTTC. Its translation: CAISGVGEQFF.

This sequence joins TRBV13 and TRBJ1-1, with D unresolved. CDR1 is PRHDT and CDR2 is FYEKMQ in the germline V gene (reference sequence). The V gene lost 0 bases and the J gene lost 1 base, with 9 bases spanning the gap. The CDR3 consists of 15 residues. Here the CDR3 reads CASSLGTGKNTEAFF. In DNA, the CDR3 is TGTGCCAGCAGCTTAGGGACGGGGAAGAACACTGAAGCTTTCTTT. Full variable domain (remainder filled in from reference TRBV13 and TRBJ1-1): AAGVIQSPRHLIKEKRETATLKCYPIPRHDTVYWYQQGPGQDPQFLISFYEKMQSDKGSIPDRFSAQQFSDYHSELNMSSLELGDSALYFCASSLGTGKNTEAFFGQGTRLTVV.

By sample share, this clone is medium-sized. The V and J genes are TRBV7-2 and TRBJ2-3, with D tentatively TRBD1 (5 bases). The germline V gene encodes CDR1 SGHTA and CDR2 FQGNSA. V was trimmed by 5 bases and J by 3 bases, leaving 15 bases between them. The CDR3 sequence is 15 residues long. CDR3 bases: TGTGCCAGCAGCCCCGTCGCCTCAGGGACAGATACGCAGTATTTT. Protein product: CASSPVASGTDTQYF. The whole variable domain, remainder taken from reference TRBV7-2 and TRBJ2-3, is GAGVSQSPSNKVTEKGKDVELRCDPISGHTALYWYRQSLGQGLEFLIYFQGNSAPDKSGLPSDRFSAERTGGSVSTLTIQRTQQEDSAVYLCASSPVASGTDTQYFGPGTRLTVL.

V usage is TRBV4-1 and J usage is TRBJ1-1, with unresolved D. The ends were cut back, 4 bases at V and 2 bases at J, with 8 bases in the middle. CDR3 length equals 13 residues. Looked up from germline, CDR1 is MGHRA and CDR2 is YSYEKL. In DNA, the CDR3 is TGCGCCAGCAGCCTAGGAAAAAACACTGAAGCTTTCTTT. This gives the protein CASSLGKNTEAFF.

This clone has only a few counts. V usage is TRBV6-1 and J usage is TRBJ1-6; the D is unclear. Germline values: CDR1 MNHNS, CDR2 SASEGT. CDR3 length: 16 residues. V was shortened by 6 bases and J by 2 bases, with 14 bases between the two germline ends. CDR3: CASSRDRMAYNSPLHF. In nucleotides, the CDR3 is TGTGCCAGCAGCCGTGACCGGATGGCCTATAATTCACCCCTCCACTTT.

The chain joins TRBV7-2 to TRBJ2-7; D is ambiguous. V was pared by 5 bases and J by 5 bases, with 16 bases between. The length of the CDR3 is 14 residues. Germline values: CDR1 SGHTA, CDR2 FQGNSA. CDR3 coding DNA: TGTGCCAGCAGCCTGGCCGTGCCGCCGGACGAGCAGTACTTC. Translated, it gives CASSLAVPPDEQYF.

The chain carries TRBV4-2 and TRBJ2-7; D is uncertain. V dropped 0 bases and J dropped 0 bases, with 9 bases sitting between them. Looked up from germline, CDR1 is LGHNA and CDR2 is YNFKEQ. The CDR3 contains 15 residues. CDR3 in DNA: TGTGCCAGCAGCCAAGATCCTGGTATCTCCTACGAGCAGTACTTC. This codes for CASSQDPGISYEQYF.

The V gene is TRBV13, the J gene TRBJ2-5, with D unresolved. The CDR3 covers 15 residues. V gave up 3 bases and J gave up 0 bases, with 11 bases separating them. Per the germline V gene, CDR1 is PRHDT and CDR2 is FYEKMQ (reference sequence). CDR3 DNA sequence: TGTGCCAGCAGCTTCTCCCAGCCAAACCAAGAGACCCAGTACTTC. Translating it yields CASSFSQPNQETQYF.

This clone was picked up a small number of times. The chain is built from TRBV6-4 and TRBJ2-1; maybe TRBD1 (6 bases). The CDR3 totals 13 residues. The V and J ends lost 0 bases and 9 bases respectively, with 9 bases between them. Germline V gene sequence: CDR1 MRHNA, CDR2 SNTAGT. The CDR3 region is CASSDSQGTEQFF. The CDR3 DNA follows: TGTGCCAGCAGTGACTCCCAGGGGACTGAGCAGTTCTTC.

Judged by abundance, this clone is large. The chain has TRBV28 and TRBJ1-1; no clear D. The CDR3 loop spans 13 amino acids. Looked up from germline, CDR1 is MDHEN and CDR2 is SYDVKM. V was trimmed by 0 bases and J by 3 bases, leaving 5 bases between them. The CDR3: CASSLWVHTEAFF. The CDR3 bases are TGTGCCAGCAGTTTATGGGTTCACACTGAAGCTTTCTTT.

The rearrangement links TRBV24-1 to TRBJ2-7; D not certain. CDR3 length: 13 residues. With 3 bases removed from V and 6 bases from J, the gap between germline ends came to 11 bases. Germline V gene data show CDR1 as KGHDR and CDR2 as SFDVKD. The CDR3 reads CATSDPARGEQYF. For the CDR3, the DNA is TGTGCCACCAGTGATCCCGCTCGAGGCGAGCAGTACTTC.

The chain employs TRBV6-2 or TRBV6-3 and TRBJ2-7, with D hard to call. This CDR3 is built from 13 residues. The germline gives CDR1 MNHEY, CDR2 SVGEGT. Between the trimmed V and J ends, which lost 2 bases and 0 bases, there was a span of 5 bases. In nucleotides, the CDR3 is TGTGCCAGCAGTTACGGCGGCTCCTACGAGCAGTACTTC. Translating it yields CASSYGGSYEQYF.

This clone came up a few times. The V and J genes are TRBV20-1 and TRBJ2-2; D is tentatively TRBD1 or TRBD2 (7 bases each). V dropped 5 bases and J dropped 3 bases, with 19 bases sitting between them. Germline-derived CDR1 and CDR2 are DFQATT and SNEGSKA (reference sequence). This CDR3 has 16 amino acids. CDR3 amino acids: CSAPQGGGAYTGELFF. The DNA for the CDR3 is TGCAGTGCTCCTCAGGGGGGAGGGGCATACACCGGGGAGCTGTTTTTT.

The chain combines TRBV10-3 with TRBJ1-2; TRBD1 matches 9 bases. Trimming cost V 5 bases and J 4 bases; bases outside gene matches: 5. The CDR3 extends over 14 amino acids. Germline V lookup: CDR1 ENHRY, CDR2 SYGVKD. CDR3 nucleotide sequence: TGTGCCATCAGTCCCGGGACAGGGACCTATGGCTACACCTTC. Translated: CAISPGTGTYGYTF.

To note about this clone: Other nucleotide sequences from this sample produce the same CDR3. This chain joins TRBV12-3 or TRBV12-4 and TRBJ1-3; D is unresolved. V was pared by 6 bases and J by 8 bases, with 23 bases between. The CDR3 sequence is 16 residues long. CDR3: CASSSPAGPRSDTIYF. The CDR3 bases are TGTGCCAGCAGCTCCCCGGCAGGCCCCCGAAGTGACACCATATATTTT.